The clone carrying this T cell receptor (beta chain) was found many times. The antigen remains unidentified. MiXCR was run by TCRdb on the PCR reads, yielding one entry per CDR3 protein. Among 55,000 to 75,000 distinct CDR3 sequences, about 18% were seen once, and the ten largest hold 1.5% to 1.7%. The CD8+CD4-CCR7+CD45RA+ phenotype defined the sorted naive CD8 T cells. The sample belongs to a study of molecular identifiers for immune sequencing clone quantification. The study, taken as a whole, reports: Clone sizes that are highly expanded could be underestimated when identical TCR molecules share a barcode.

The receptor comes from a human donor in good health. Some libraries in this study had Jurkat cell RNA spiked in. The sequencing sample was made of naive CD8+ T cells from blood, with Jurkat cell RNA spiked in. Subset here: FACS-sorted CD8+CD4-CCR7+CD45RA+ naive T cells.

The DNA of the CDR3 is TGCAGCGTTGTGTCAGGGGGCGATGGCTACACCTTC. Protein sequence: CSVVSGGDGYTF. This chain connects TRBV29-1 to TRBJ1-2; TRBD1 aligns across 8 bases. Losses at the gene ends were 4 bases for V and 6 bases for J; bases not matched to a gene: 4. Germline V lookup: CDR1 SQVTM, CDR2 ANQGSEA. This CDR3 has 12 amino acids.